This record concerns one TCR beta chain sequence. Its specificity is not known. This entry is derived from a study of cytomegalovirus exposure and HLA in healthy donors. Per germline, CDR1 SGHRS and CDR2 YFSETQ. This CDR3 region has 14 residues. V was pared by 0 bases and J by 3 bases, with 7 bases between. Study-level results: There was a cluster of highly shared sequence variants that was likely a sequencing artifact.

PCR was performed using 60 Vbeta and 13 Jbeta primers. Using immunoSEQ multiplex PCR, the repertoire was profiled, and TCRdb retains in-frame clones only, with some absent. The sample consists of about 92,000 clones, just under 70% of them appearing once. This clonotype was sampled from a man in his fifties in good health and CMV-seronegative. Sequencing was performed on PBMCs. This sequence joins TRBV5-1 and TRBJ1-3, with D possibly TRBD1 on 6 matching bases. The chain's CDR3 is CASSLGDIGNTIYF. The CDR3 DNA sequence: TGCGCCAGCAGCTTGGGGGACATTGGAAACACCATATATTTT.